This T cell receptor beta chain was identified in a study of CD8 T cells in ankylosing spondylitis. The study, taken as a whole, reports: One TCR beta motif, made up of under ten highly homologous variants, appeared characteristic of ankylosing spondylitis blood.

There are many counts of this clonotype. Antigen specificity is unknown. CDR1 is MDHEN and CDR2 is SYDVKM in the germline V gene. CDR3 length: 17 amino acids. V shed 5 bases and J 4 bases; nucleotides not matched to a gene: 14. TCRdb recomputed calls from the 5' RACE reads with MiXCR, one row per CDR3 protein. Here the sample spans 30,000 to 40,000 distinct CDR3 sequences, approximately 7.1% being singletons. V gene TRBV28 combines with J gene TRBJ2-1; TRBD2 matches 7 bases. The sample taken for sequencing was blood, either unsorted or a sorted T cell fraction (not recorded which). This sequence was found in a male donor with ankylosing spondylitis or in good health (not recorded which). The CDR3 sequence: CASSPPAGGSGYNEQFF. CDR3 bases: TGTGCCAGCAGTCCCCCCGCTGGCGGGAGTGGGTACAATGAGCAGTTCTTC.